The sequence of this T cell receptor (beta chain) was determined in a study of vaccination and CD4 T cells after COVID-19. Cultured CD4+ T cell DNA underwent sequencing with the Oncomine TCR Beta short-read assay. TCRdb fed the PCR reads into MiXCR, producing one record per CDR3 protein. Among approximately 9,300 distinct CDR3 sequences listed, around a quarter were seen once. This clonotype came up once. As yet, its antigen is unknown. No conserved phenylalanine or tryptophan is present at the end of the CDR3, so a read error is the likely explanation. Treatment indicated: approximately 9-day PBMC culture with coronavirus spike peptide pools or control peptides (ViraFEST assay). The CDR3 totals 13 residues. V was clipped by 4 bases and J by 6 bases; unmatched bases: 2. The germline CDR1 and CDR2 sequences are SGHRS and YFSETQ.

The chain employs TRBV5-1 and TRBJ2-3, with 10 positions matching TRBD2. Material: CD4+ T cells from blood, cultured in vitro, obtained before SARS-CoV-2 vaccination. The source of this sequence is a human donor who received a COVID-19 vaccine. The CDR3: CASSPSGGDTQYV. CDR3 bases: TGCGCCAGCAGCCCTAGCGGGGGTGATACGCAGTATGTT.